Each of the 10 T cell receptor beta chains below was sequenced from the same sample in a study of T cells after yellow fever vaccination. TCRdb redid the calling of the 5' RACE reads with MiXCR, one entry per CDR3 protein. The table has just under 600,000 distinct CDR3 sequences, less than 15% seen once. This material consisted of PBMCs, taken on the day of the yellow fever booster vaccination. The receptors were gathered from a man aged 25-40 years who received the YFV17D yellow fever vaccine.

This clonotype occurred a few times. V and J are TRBV18 and TRBJ2-7; no definite D call. This CDR3 has 14 residues. The germline V gene has CDR1 KGHSH and CDR2 LQKENI. The V end was cut by 2 bases, the J end by 2 bases, with 10 bases between. CDR3 bases: TGTGCCAGCTCACCATCGACCGGACCCTACGAGCAGTACTTC. It is translated as CASSPSTGPYEQYF.

This clonotype has only a few counts. The CDR3 nucleotides are TGTGCCAGCACCTACCGGGGCGACGTCGGCGATGAGCAGTTCTTC. Translation: CASTYRGDVGDEQFF. The chain recombines TRBV6-2 or TRBV6-3 with TRBJ2-1, with D possibly being TRBD1 or TRBD2 (5 bases each). The CDR3 has 15 residues. Trimming left V 7 bases short and J 8 bases short, with 21 bases between. Germline CDR1 and CDR2: MNHEY and SVGEGT.

This clonotype showed up just a few times. The chain joins TRBV4-3 to TRBJ2-1, with 10 bases that match TRBD1. Germline trimming cut 1 base from V and 10 bases from J; bases unmatched to any gene: 7. Germline lookup yields CDR1 LGHNA and CDR2 YSLEER. The length of the CDR3 is 15 residues. CDR3 region: CASSQVGTGAREQFF. For the CDR3, the DNA is TGCGCCAGCAGCCAAGTCGGGACAGGGGCCCGGGAGCAGTTCTTC.

This clonotype was found many times. J is TRBJ2-2 and V is TRBV28, with D unclear. Germline CDR1 and CDR2: MDHEN and SYDVKM. The CDR3 totals 16 residues. The V and J ends lost 3 bases and 0 bases respectively, with 11 bases between them. The CDR3 spells CASSFRLVSNTGELFF. The CDR3 DNA reads TGTGCCAGCAGTTTTCGTCTGGTATCGAACACCGGGGAGCTGTTTTTT.

This clonotype was detected only a few times. This rearrangement joins TRBV11-2 to TRBJ2-3; 14 bases match TRBD2. The CDR3 consists of 17 residues. Germline V CDR1 and CDR2: SGHAT, FQNNGV. With 3 bases clipped from V and 3 bases from J, the junction kept 5 bases outside the gene matches. Written as DNA, the CDR3 is TGTGCCAGCAGCTTTTCTGGGACTAGCGGGAGTACAGATACGCAGTATTTT. Its translation is CASSFSGTSGSTDTQYF.

There are a few counts of this clonotype. CDR3 nucleotide sequence: TGCAGTGCTAGAGAAGAGGGGGCCTACGAGCAGTACTTC. Its translation is CSAREEGAYEQYF. The V and J genes are TRBV20-1 and TRBJ2-7, with D possibly being TRBD1 (6 bases). This CDR3 has 13 residues. Germline V gives CDR1 DFQATT, CDR2 SNEGSKA (reference sequence). V shed 0 bases and J shed 2 bases, with 8 bases lying between them.

V usage is TRBV20-1 and J usage is TRBJ2-3; no clear D. Germline values: CDR1 DFQATT, CDR2 SNEGSKA (reference sequence). CDR3 length: 13 amino acids. The V and J ends lost 6 bases and 3 bases respectively, with 13 bases between them. The CDR3 DNA reads TGCAGTGCAAACAAATGGCGGACAGATACGCAGTATTTT. It specifies CSANKWRTDTQYF.

This clonotype was detected a few times. This rearrangement joins TRBV12-3 or TRBV12-4 to TRBJ1-2; perhaps TRBD1 as D (6 bases). V lost 2 bases and J lost 0, with 10 bases in between. CDR3 length equals 15 residues. CDR3 nucleotide sequence: TGTGCCAGCAGTTTACGACAGGCGCCTAACTATGGCTACACCTTC. Protein product: CASSLRQAPNYGYTF.

There are many counts of this clonotype. The rearrangement uses TRBV20-1 and TRBJ2-1; the match to TRBD2 covers 10 bases. The CDR3 covers 16 residues. Looked up from germline, CDR1 is DFQATT and CDR2 is SNEGSKA (reference sequence). The trim removed 2 bases at V and 2 bases at J, leaving 6 bases unmatched. CDR3 in DNA: TGCAGTGCTAGATATCTGCTAGCGGGAGCCTACAATGAGCAGTTCTTC. Translating gives CSARYLLAGAYNEQFF.

This clonotype was counted ten times or more. V gene TRBV27 combines with J gene TRBJ2-5; 10 bases match TRBD2. V lost 5 bases to trimming and J lost 5 bases; unmatched junction nucleotides: 8. Germline V lookup: CDR1 MNHEY, CDR2 SMNVEV (reference sequence). The CDR3 is 15 amino acids. The CDR3 loop is CASSPPLAGVETQYF. The CDR3 DNA sequence: TGTGCCAGCAGTCCCCCGCTAGCGGGAGTGGAGACCCAGTACTTC.